This TCR beta chain originates from a study of graft-versus-host responses after intestinal transplantation. Germline values: CDR1 SGHKS, CDR2 YYEKEE (reference sequence). The CDR3 is made up of 16 amino acids. Trimming took off 0 bases at V and 0 bases at J, with 9 bases between the two ends. Using immunoSEQ multiplex PCR, the repertoire was profiled, and TCRdb retains in-frame clones only, with some absent. Here the sample spans over 100,000 clones, 85% to 95% being singletons. Concerning this clone itself: Its specificity is not known.

V is TRBV5-5 and J is TRBJ1-4; D is unresolved. The sequence derives from a human donor who received an intestinal transplant. Sequences were derived from unstimulated CD8+ T cells sorted from spleen or lymph node cells, sampled before intestinal transplant. This chain's CDR3 is CASSLGVHTTNEKLFF. The CDR3 DNA reads as TGTGCCAGCAGCTTGGGGGTTCACACAACTAATGAAAAACTGTTTTTT.